This T cell receptor beta chain is drawn from a study of CD8 T cells in ankylosing spondylitis. TCRdb reanalysed the 5' RACE reads using MiXCR and keeps one entry per CDR3 protein. The sample shows about 460,000 distinct CDR3 sequences, approximately 5% of them seen only once. The CDR3 runs 12 residues. Germline CDR1 is SGHTA and CDR2 is FQGNSA. Trimming left V 5 bases short and J 6 bases short, with 11 bases between. Study-wide points: Disease-linked clones were reportedly significantly enriched in matched ankylosing spondylitis synovial fluid. Roughly eight highly homologous variants made up a TCR beta motif that seemed to typify ankylosing spondylitis blood.

This clonotype was picked up many times. What it binds is unknown. Sample: blood, either unsorted or a sorted T cell fraction (not recorded which). The rearrangement joins TRBV7-2 to TRBJ2-7; TRBD1 is a possible D gene (5 bases). The receptor was isolated from a male donor with ankylosing spondylitis. DNA for the CDR3: TGTGCCAGCAGCCCTCAGGGTATCGAGCAGTACTTC. Translated: CASSPQGIEQYF.